Sequencing of this T cell receptor (beta chain) was carried out in a study of post-analysis software for immune sequencing data. On the study more broadly: Recorded disease courses covered relapsing-remitting, secondary progressive and progressive-relapsing multiple sclerosis. Some patients had no subtype annotation.

The study, taken as a whole, reports: Patients used a few TRBV segments, including TRBV5-6, TRBV5-1 and TRBV20-1, more often than controls.

This clonotype appeared a few times. Its antigen remains unknown. The CDR3 is 15 residues long. CDR1 is SNHLY and CDR2 is FYNNEI in the germline V gene. V was cut by 4 bases and J by 1 base, with 13 bases left in between. Built from TCR beta cDNA, the libraries had unique molecular identifiers in them. TCRdb re-called the PCR reads with MiXCR, one entry per CDR3 protein. The data show 650,000 to 850,000 distinct CDR3 sequences, with roughly 50% seen just once and roughly 5.2% held by the top ten. The sequenced material came from blood. This TCR came from a girl aged 5-17 years with multiple sclerosis. The chain uses TRBV2 and TRBJ1-1; D call uncertain. The CDR3 coding sequence is TGTGCCAGCAGTGCGGCTGGGGTAGGGAACACTGAAGCTTTCTTT. Its protein product is CASSAAGVGNTEAFF.